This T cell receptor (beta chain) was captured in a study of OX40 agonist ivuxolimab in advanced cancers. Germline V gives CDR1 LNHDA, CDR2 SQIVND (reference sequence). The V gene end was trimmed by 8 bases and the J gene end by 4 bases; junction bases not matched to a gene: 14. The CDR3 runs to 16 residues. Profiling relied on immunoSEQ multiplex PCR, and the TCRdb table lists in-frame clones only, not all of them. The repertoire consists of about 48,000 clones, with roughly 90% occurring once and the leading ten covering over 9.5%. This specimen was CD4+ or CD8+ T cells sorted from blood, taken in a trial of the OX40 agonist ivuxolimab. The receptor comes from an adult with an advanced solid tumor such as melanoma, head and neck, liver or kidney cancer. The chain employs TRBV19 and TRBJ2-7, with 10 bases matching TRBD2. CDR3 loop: CASFQVAGGTWYEQYF. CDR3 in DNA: TGTGCCAGTTTTCAGGTAGCGGGAGGAACATGGTACGAGCAGTACTTC. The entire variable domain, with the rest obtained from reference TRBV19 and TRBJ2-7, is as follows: DGGITQSPKYLFRKEGQNVTLSCEQNLNHDAMYWYRQDPGQGLRLIYYSQIVNDFQKGDIAEGYSVSREKKESFPLTVTSAQKNPTAFYLCASFQVAGGTWYEQYFGPGTRLTVT.